This T cell receptor (beta chain) originates from a study of shared clonotypes between healthy human individuals. TCRdb's copy holds only in-frame clones and misses some; the assay was immunoSEQ multiplex PCR. This table has about 1.1 million clones, around three quarters appearing once. V was shortened by 2 bases and J by 10 bases, with 15 bases between the two germline ends. From germline, CDR1 is SGHTA and CDR2 FQGNSA. The CDR3 covers 14 residues. The sequencing input was memory CD4+ T cells from PBMCs. Subset denoted: CD45RA-negative fraction. This chain uses TRBV7-2 with TRBJ2-1; D could derive from TRBD1 or TRBD2 (6 bases each). The receptor's source is a man between 18 and 29 years old in good health. Some clones in this sample may be carry-over from other donors' samples. For the CDR3, the DNA is TGTGCCAGCAGCTTAAGTTGGGGGGCAGGGGAGCAGTTCTTC. Translation: CASSLSWGAGEQFF. Looking up the rest from reference TRBV7-2 and TRBJ2-1 gives the full variable domain: GAGVSQSPSNKVTEKGKDVELRCDPISGHTALYWYRQSLGQGLEFLIYFQGNSAPDKSGLPSDRFSAERTGGSVSTLTIQRTQQEDSAVYLCASSLSWGAGEQFFGPGTRLTVL.